Following are 11 T cell receptor beta chains from one sample sequenced in a study of blood T cell repertoires in COVID-19. Some clones are missing from TCRdb's copy, which holds only in-frame ones; the method was immunoSEQ multiplex PCR. The sample carries roughly 280,000 clones, approximately 89% recorded once. Sequencing input: PBMCs or T cells enriched from blood (not recorded which). Receptors originate from a woman aged 55-70 years who had recovered from COVID-19.

The V gene is TRBV3-1 (or the pseudogene TRBV3-2), the J gene TRBJ1-5; TRBD1 matches 8 bases. Germline CDR1 reads LGHDT; CDR2 reads YNNKEL (reference sequence). The CDR3 has 15 residues. J lost 3 bases, V lost 1 base, and 2 bases had no gene match. CDR3 in DNA: TGTGCCAGCAGCCAAGGGACAGGGTACAATCAGCCCCAGCATTTT. Amino acids: CASSQGTGYNQPQHF.

This chain joins TRBV1 and TRBJ2-3; whether TRBD1, the table's D call, matches the DNA was not checked. TRBV1 is termed a pseudogene. The length of the CDR3 is 16 residues. DNA of the CDR3: TGCACCAGCGATAACCAACGGGACAGGGGAACAGATACGCAGTATTTT. Translated: CTSDNQRDRGTDTQYF.

This clone was counted a single time. This chain joins TRBV7-2 and TRBJ1-2; weak D call: TRBD1 (6 bases). Germline CDR1 reads SGHTA; CDR2 reads FQGNSA. This CDR3 spans 13 amino acids. Trimming cost V 3 bases and J 7 bases, with 12 bases left between them. The CDR3 DNA reads TGTGCCAGCAGCTTCGCGGCAGGGGCTGGCTACACCTTC. It codes for CASSFAAGAGYTF.

V usage is TRBV7-3 and J usage is TRBJ1-5; D ambiguous. Trimming took off 5 bases at V and 4 bases at J, with 15 bases between the two ends. The CDR3 totals 15 residues. Germline V gene data show CDR1 as SGHTA and CDR2 as FQGTGA. The chain's CDR3 is CASSPEGLRNQPQHF. The CDR3, as DNA: TGTGCCAGCAGCCCGGAAGGACTAAGAAATCAGCCCCAGCATTTT.

The V call is TRBV2, the J call TRBJ2-1; D might be TRBD2 (7 bases). The length of the CDR3 is 16 residues. V dropped 6 bases and J dropped 3 bases, with 18 bases sitting between them. The V gene's germline CDR1 is SNHLY and CDR2 FYNNEI. CDR3 DNA: TGTGCCAGCAGCATAAAGGGGGGGGCGATCTACAATGAGCAGTTCTTC. Encoded protein: CASSIKGGAIYNEQFF.

This chain uses TRBV7-2 with TRBJ1-6; D is perhaps TRBD1 (6 bases). CDR1 is SGHTA, CDR2 FQGNSA, per germline. The CDR3 runs to 15 residues. Trimming took off 3 bases at V and 7 bases at J, with 13 bases between the two ends. CDR3 in DNA: TGTGCCAGCAGCTTTGGCAGGGGCATAAATTCACCCCTCCACTTT. Protein product: CASSFGRGINSPLHF.

This chain joins TRBV10-3 and TRBJ1-6, with 9 bases identical to TRBD1. Germline V gene sequence: CDR1 ENHRY, CDR2 SYGVKD. The CDR3 runs to 13 residues. Trimming at V came to 11 bases and at J to 7 bases, leaving 6 bases not matched to a gene. Here the CDR3 reads CASGQGLNSPLHF. DNA of the CDR3: TGTGCCTCGGGACAGGGTTTGAATTCACCCCTCCACTTT.

CDR3 protein: CASSSLAGGPDTQYF. The CDR3, as DNA: TGTGCCAGCAGCTCCCTCGCGGGAGGGCCTGATACGCAGTATTTT. The V gene is TRBV7-3, the J gene TRBJ2-3, with 9 bases lining up with TRBD2. Germline V lookup: CDR1 SGHTA, CDR2 FQGTGA. Trimming removed 4 bases from V and 6 bases from J; junction bases left unmatched: 8. The CDR3 runs 15 residues.

The chain links TRBV7-9 to TRBJ1-1; TRBD1 matches 10 bases. In germline, CDR1 is SEHNR, CDR2 FQNEAQ (reference sequence). The CDR3 sequence is 15 residues long. With V trimmed by 1 base and J by 3 bases, 2 bases remained unmatched. The CDR3 nucleotides read TGTGCCAGCAGCTTAGTGGGACAGGGGTACACTGAAGCTTTCTTT. Translated, it gives CASSLVGQGYTEAFF.

This rearrangement joins TRBV28 to TRBJ2-2, with a weak D call TRBD1 (5 bases). Trimming pared 3 bases from V and 6 bases from J, leaving 14 bases between. Germline assignment: CDR1 MDHEN and CDR2 SYDVKM. The CDR3 consists of 15 residues. The CDR3 region has the DNA TGTGCCAGCAGTTTCATGTCTGGGGCCCCCGGGGAGCTGTTTTTT. This gives the protein CASSFMSGAPGELFF.

V and J are TRBV7-9 and TRBJ1-2, with 8 nucleotides matching TRBD1. The V gene's germline CDR1 is SEHNR and CDR2 FQNEAQ (reference sequence). The CDR3 runs 14 residues. V trimming: 3 bases; J trimming: 7 bases; junction bases outside the gene matches: 7. CDR3: CASSLGQGATGYTF. The CDR3 DNA follows: TGTGCCAGCAGCTTGGGCCAGGGGGCGACTGGCTACACCTTC.